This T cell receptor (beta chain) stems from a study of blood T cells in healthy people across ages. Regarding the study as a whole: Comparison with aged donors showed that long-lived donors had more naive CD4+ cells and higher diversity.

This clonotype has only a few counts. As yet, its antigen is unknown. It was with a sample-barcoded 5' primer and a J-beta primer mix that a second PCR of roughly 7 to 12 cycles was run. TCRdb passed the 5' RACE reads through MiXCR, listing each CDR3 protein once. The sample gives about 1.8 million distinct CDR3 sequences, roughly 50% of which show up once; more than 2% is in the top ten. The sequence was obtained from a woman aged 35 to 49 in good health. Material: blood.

CDR3 DNA sequence: TGCAGTGCTTTAGGGACTAGCGACTCCTACGAGCAGTACTTC. This gives the protein CSALGTSDSYEQYF. The genes are TRBV20-1 and TRBJ2-7; 10 nucleotides line up with TRBD2. The CDR3 runs to 14 residues. CDR1 DFQATT and CDR2 SNEGSKA come from the germline V gene (reference sequence). V shed 5 bases and J 0 bases; nucleotides not matched to a gene: 4.